This note documents a single T cell receptor beta chain sequence. With random hexamers, reverse transcription was performed on about 0.5 to 1 ug of RNA. Amplification of TCR beta CDR3 used immunoSEQ multiplex PCR across 54 Vbeta and 13 Jbeta. From the immunoSEQ multiplex PCR reads, TCRdb called clonotypes with MiXCR, one entry per CDR3 protein. Of approximately 270,000 distinct CDR3 sequences listed, around 93% are singletons. The sample originates from a study of CD8 T cells in Susac syndrome. The germline V gene has CDR1 LNHNV and CDR2 YYDKDF (reference sequence). V trimming: 2 bases; J trimming: 5 bases; junction bases outside the gene matches: 6. The CDR3 has 15 residues. Sequencing of TCR beta covered CD8+ and CD4+ T cells obtained from blood. Each multiple sclerosis control was a treatment-naive patient with relapsing-remitting disease that was either stable or active. In contrast to the negatively isolated CD8+ and CD4+ T cells, TEMRA cells were FACS-enriched.

The source of this sequence is a human donor with multiple sclerosis. The chain recombines TRBV15 with TRBJ1-1, with TRBD1 matching over 9 bases. The sample was CD4+ T cells from PBMCs. CDR3 in DNA: TGTGCCACCAGCAGAAAACAGGGGGCGGGTACTGAAGCTTTCTTT. Encoded protein: CATSRKQGAGTEAFF. The variable domain in full, completed from reference TRBV15 and TRBJ1-1, reads DAMVIQNPRYQVTQFGKPVTLSCSQTLNHNVMYWYQQKSSQAPKLLFHYYDKDFNNEADTPDNFQSRRPNTSFCFLDIRSPGLGDTAMYLCATSRKQGAGTEAFFGQGTRLTVV.